This T cell receptor beta chain emerged from a study of regulatory T cells in long-lasting Graves disease. CDR3 regions were amplified by Arm-PCR using iRepertoire HTBI primers to build TCR beta libraries. TCRdb independently ran MiXCR on the multiplex PCR reads; one entry per CDR3 protein. The data show about 470,000 distinct CDR3 sequences, roughly 20% seen once. Germline assignment: CDR1 MNHEY and CDR2 SVGAGI. The CDR3 length is 15 residues. The V gene lost 4 bases and the J gene lost 2 bases, with 14 bases spanning the gap. Time point of the sample: persistent/refractory GD, antithyroid drugs over 5 years with positive TRAb. RNA isolated from PBMCs was used to make the TCR library. This clonotype appeared many times.

The input for sequencing was peripheral blood mononuclear cells (PBMCs), taken when the disease was refractory, from a patient treated with antithyroid drugs. The chain has TRBV6-5 and TRBJ2-5; D ambiguous. The source of this sequence is a female donor with Graves disease. CDR3 nucleotide sequence: TGTGCCAGCAGTTCCTCACCGGGCCGACAAGAGACCCAGTACTTC. Translation gives CASSSSPGRQETQYF.